What follows is one T cell receptor (beta chain) and its context. Its target is unknown. Sequenced by immunoSEQ multiplex PCR; TCRdb stores in-frame clones only, minus some. The sample lists 110,000 or so clones, over 75% seen once, with almost 9.5% in the top ten. This sample is drawn from a study of T cell responses to AZD1222 COVID-19 vaccine. The wider study: The study pooled second doses at about 4 or about 12 weeks.

Germline V gives CDR1 SGHRS, CDR2 YFSETQ. V was cut by 1 base and J by 5 bases, with 7 bases left in between. This CDR3 spans 13 amino acids. Study-level results: Donors in the cohort were predominantly white British and more often female, and clonal diversity was possibly underestimated.

The origin of this receptor is an adult in good health. This chain uses TRBV5-1 with TRBJ2-1, with unresolved D. The sample here was peripheral blood, taken on day 0 of AZD1222 vaccination. This CDR3 is CASSLNSNNEQFF. CDR3 in DNA: TGCGCCAGCAGCTTGAACAGTAACAATGAGCAGTTCTTC.